Sequencing of this T cell receptor (beta chain) was carried out in a study of technical replicates of blood from a handful of donors. CDR3 size: 16 residues. Germline CDR1 is PRHDT and CDR2 is FYEKMQ (reference sequence). Unmatched junction bases numbered 6, after V lost 5 bases and J lost 0 bases. Some clones are missing from TCRdb's copy, which holds only in-frame ones; the method was immunoSEQ multiplex PCR. The data hold 85,000 to 100,000 clones, with approximately 95% observed a single time. The source of this sequence is a human donor in good health. What was sequenced was T cells isolated from PBMCs. The rearrangement links TRBV13 to TRBJ2-1, with 8 bases identical to TRBD2. The CDR3 sequence is CASSKLSGNSYNEQFF. The CDR3 DNA reads TGTGCCAGCAGCAAACTTAGCGGGAACTCCTACAATGAGCAGTTCTTC.